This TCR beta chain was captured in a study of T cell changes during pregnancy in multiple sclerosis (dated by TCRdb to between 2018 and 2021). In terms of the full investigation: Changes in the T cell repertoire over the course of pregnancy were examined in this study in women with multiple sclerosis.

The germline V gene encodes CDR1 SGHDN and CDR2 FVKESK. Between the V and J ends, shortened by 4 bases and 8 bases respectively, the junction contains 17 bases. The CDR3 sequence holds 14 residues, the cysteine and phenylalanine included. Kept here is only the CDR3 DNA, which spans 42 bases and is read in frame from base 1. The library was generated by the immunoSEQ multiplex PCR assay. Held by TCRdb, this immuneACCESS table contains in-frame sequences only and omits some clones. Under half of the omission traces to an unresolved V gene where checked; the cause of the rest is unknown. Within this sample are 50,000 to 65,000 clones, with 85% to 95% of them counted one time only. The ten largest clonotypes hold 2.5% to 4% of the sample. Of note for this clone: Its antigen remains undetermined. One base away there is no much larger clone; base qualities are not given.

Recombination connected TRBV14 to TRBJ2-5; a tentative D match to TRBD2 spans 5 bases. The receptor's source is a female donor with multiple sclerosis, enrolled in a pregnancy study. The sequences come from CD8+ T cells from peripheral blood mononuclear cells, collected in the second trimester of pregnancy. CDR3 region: CASSRSTTFGTQYF. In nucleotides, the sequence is TGTGCCAGCAGCCGCTCGACTACTTTCGGTACCCAGTACTTC.